These 20 T cell receptor beta chains originate from one sample sequenced in a study of cytomegalovirus exposure and HLA in healthy donors. The study ran its PCR with 60 Vbeta and 13 Jbeta primers. Repertoires were generated with immunoSEQ multiplex PCR, while TCRdb's copy carries only in-frame clones and drops some. Of 85,000 to 90,000 clones listed, around 74% are singletons. Sequenced input: PBMCs. These receptors originate from a man aged 25 to 40 in good health and CMV-seropositive.

This clone was seen only a few times. The chain joins TRBV5-1 to TRBJ1-1; D uncertain. Germline V gene sequence: CDR1 SGHRS, CDR2 YFSETQ. Trimming pared 1 base from V and 3 bases from J, leaving 13 bases between. The CDR3 loop spans 15 amino acids. CDR3 sequence reads: CASSLMGKSDTEAFF. The CDR3 DNA sequence: TGCGCCAGCAGCTTGATGGGCAAGTCTGACACTGAAGCTTTCTTT. Together with reference TRBV5-1 and TRBJ1-1, the CDR3 gives the full variable domain: KAGVTQTPRYLIKTRGQQVTLSCSPISGHRSVSWYQQTPGQGLQFLFEYFSETQRNKGNFPGRFSGRQFSNSRSEMNVSTLELGDSALYLCASSLMGKSDTEAFFGQGTRLTVV.

The V gene is TRBV5-4, the J gene TRBJ2-3, with TRBD2 matching 8 bases. Losses at the gene ends were 1 base for V and 5 bases for J; bases not matched to a gene: 6. The CDR3 loop spans 15 amino acids. Germline CDR1 SGHNT, CDR2 YYREEE (reference sequence). This CDR3 is CASSLTGGRVDTQYF. The CDR3 DNA follows: TGTGCCAGCAGCTTGACGGGGGGGCGCGTAGATACGCAGTATTTT.

V usage is TRBV4-1 and J usage is TRBJ2-1, with 7 bases identical to TRBD1. Germline assignment: CDR1 MGHRA and CDR2 YSYEKL. The length of the CDR3 is 16 residues. Trimming at V came to 4 bases and at J to 8 bases, leaving 14 bases not matched to a gene. The CDR3 nucleotides are TGCGCCAGCAGCCTATCCTCCGGGACAGCGGATTATGAGCAGTTCTTC. Translation: CASSLSSGTADYEQFF.

This chain uses TRBV7-3 with TRBJ2-7; D possibly corresponds to TRBD2 (6 bases). The CDR3 runs 13 residues. Looked up from germline, CDR1 is SGHTA and CDR2 is FQGTGA. Trimming pared 5 bases from V and 7 bases from J, leaving 15 bases between. This CDR3 reads CASSQAGNREQYF. The CDR3 DNA reads TGTGCCAGCAGCCAGGCGGGGAATAGGGAGCAGTACTTC.

The chain recombines TRBV25-1 with TRBJ1-2; tentatively, D is TRBD1 (5 bases). Trimming left V 2 bases short and J 4 bases short, with 14 bases between. Germline CDR1 and CDR2: MGHDK and SYGVNS. The CDR3 sequence is 15 residues long. The CDR3 DNA reads TGTGCCAGCAGTGAACCTCCGGGCAGGGCCTATGGCTACACCTTC. Its translation: CASSEPPGRAYGYTF.

The genes are TRBV6-6 and TRBJ2-5; D is uncertain. V lost 0 bases and J lost 5, with 7 bases in between. Germline V gene lookup returns CDR1 MNHNY and CDR2 SVGAGI (reference sequence). CDR3 size: 13 residues. Written as DNA, the CDR3 is TGTGCCAGCAGTTACTCCCTAGTCGAGACCCAGTACTTC. Translation gives CASSYSLVETQYF.

CDR3 DNA: TGTGCCAGCAGTGAATCCTGGGGGGGGTATGGCTACACCTTC. Amino acids: CASSESWGGYGYTF. The chain couples TRBV25-1 to TRBJ1-2, with a weak D call TRBD1 (5 bases). This CDR3 contains 14 residues. Germline V gives CDR1 MGHDK, CDR2 SYGVNS. Trimming took off 1 base at V and 5 bases at J, with 11 bases between the two ends.

This clone was counted a single time. CDR3 in DNA: TGTGCCAGCAGTTACTCGAGGGGGGCCAACGTCCTGACTTTC. Translation: CASSYSRGANVLTF. This chain connects TRBV6-6 to TRBJ2-6; D not certain. The V and J ends lost 0 bases and 4 bases respectively, with 4 bases between them. CDR1 is MNHNY, CDR2 SVGAGI, per germline (reference sequence). CDR3 size: 14 residues.

The chain employs TRBV19 and TRBJ1-1; D gene ambiguous. Germline V gives CDR1 LNHDA, CDR2 SQIVND (reference sequence). Trimming stripped 5 bases from V and 3 bases from J, with 10 bases between. The CDR3 length is 13 residues. The CDR3: CASSSRRDTEAFF. CDR3 coding DNA: TGTGCCAGTAGTTCACGCCGGGACACTGAAGCTTTCTTT. The full variable domain, completed using reference TRBV19 and TRBJ1-1, is DGGITQSPKYLFRKEGQNVTLSCEQNLNHDAMYWYRQDPGQGLRLIYYSQIVNDFQKGDIAEGYSVSREKKESFPLTVTSAQKNPTAFYLCASSSRRDTEAFFGQGTRLTVV.

The genes are TRBV4-2 and TRBJ2-5; D may be TRBD2 (6 bases). Germline V lookup: CDR1 LGHNA, CDR2 YNFKEQ. Trimming took 0 bases from V and 4 from J, leaving 12 bases between them. The CDR3 consists of 15 residues. CDR3 DNA sequence: TGTGCCAGCAGCCAAGATTCATCAGCGGGAGAGACCCAGTACTTC. Translated, it gives CASSQDSSAGETQYF.

The chain couples TRBV25-1 to TRBJ2-3, with TRBD2 matching 12 bases. The CDR3 totals 16 residues. The germline V gene encodes CDR1 MGHDK and CDR2 SYGVNS. The V segment lost 3 bases and the J segment 1 base; nucleotides outside the gene matches: 2. This chain's CDR3 is CASSDPSGGGTDTQYF. DNA for the CDR3: TGTGCCAGCAGTGATCCTAGCGGGGGGGGCACAGATACGCAGTATTTT.

The count of this clone is one. This CDR3 is CASSVDGSSYEQYF. The CDR3 region has the DNA TGTGCCAGCAGCGTAGATGGCAGCTCCTACGAGCAGTACTTC. This chain links TRBV9 with TRBJ2-7; D is unresolved. Trimming left V 0 bases short and J 0 bases short, with 7 bases between. Germline values: CDR1 SGDLS, CDR2 YYNGEE. This CDR3 spans 14 amino acids.

The chain links TRBV6-5 to TRBJ1-1; no reliable D call. The CDR3 covers 13 residues. The ends were cut back, 3 bases at V and 2 bases at J, with 7 bases in the middle. The germline CDR1 and CDR2 sequences are MNHEY and SVGAGI. The CDR3 loop is CASSYGHNTEAFF. The CDR3 nucleotides are TGTGCCAGCAGTTATGGGCATAACACTGAAGCTTTCTTT.

This clone was detected only a few times. The chain uses TRBV4-1 and TRBJ1-4; D perhaps matches TRBD1 (5 bases). The CDR3 is 16 residues long. CDR1 and CDR2 from the germline V gene are MGHRA and YSYEKL. V was cut by 3 bases and J by 1 base, with 12 bases left in between. The CDR3 loop reads CASSQGWGGTNEKLFF. CDR3 DNA sequence: TGCGCCAGCAGCCAGGGATGGGGGGGAACTAATGAAAAACTGTTTTTT.

The rearrangement joins TRBV27 to TRBJ1-2; 7 bases map to TRBD1. The CDR3 is 14 residues long. V was clipped by 6 bases and J by 4 bases; unmatched bases: 8. Germline CDR1 and CDR2: MNHEY and SMNVEV (reference sequence). In DNA form, the CDR3 reads TGTGCCAGCAGGGAGACAGGGTCGGGCTATGGCTACACCTTC. Residues: CASRETGSGYGYTF.

The rearrangement links TRBV11-2 to TRBJ2-3, with 8 bases that match TRBD2. Germline V lookup: CDR1 SGHAT, CDR2 FQNNGV. This CDR3 contains 18 residues. J was trimmed by 8 bases and V by 1 base; bases with no gene match: 17. CDR3: CASSLALSSGPMWVTQYF. CDR3 DNA sequence: TGTGCCAGCAGCTTAGCGCTGTCTAGCGGGCCTATGTGGGTTACGCAGTATTTT.

This chain links TRBV5-4 with TRBJ2-1; D is undetermined. Between the trimmed V and J ends, which lost 0 bases and 0 bases, there was a span of 7 bases. Germline values: CDR1 SGHNT, CDR2 YYREEE (reference sequence). The CDR3 is 15 residues long. Here the CDR3 reads CASSLGQSSYNEQFF. The CDR3 bases are TGTGCCAGCAGCTTGGGGCAAAGCTCCTACAATGAGCAGTTCTTC.

The DNA for the CDR3 is TGTGCCAGTAGTATAACGGGCTCCTACGAGCAGTACTTC. Its translation: CASSITGSYEQYF. The rearrangement links TRBV19 to TRBJ2-7; no firm D call. Germline-derived CDR1 and CDR2 are LNHDA and SQIVND (reference sequence). This CDR3 is 13 amino acids long. V shed 2 bases and J shed 0 bases, with 5 bases lying between them.

The chain recombines TRBV28 with TRBJ2-7; tentative D call: TRBD1 (5 bases). Germline CDR1 is MDHEN and CDR2 is SYDVKM. V lost 3 bases and J lost 2, with 8 bases in between. The CDR3 consists of 13 residues. The CDR3 protein is CASSFGRAYEQYF. The CDR3 nucleotides read TGTGCCAGCAGTTTTGGCAGGGCCTACGAGCAGTACTTC.

The chain links TRBV19 to TRBJ1-3; a weak D match, TRBD1 (6 bases). Trimming left V 4 bases short and J 2 bases short, with 12 bases between. The CDR3 length is 15 residues. Germline loops: CDR1 LNHDA, CDR2 SQIVND (reference sequence). As DNA, the CDR3 is TGTGCCAGTAGTACTAGGACAGTACCTGGAAACACCATATATTTT. Amino acid sequence: CASSTRTVPGNTIYF.